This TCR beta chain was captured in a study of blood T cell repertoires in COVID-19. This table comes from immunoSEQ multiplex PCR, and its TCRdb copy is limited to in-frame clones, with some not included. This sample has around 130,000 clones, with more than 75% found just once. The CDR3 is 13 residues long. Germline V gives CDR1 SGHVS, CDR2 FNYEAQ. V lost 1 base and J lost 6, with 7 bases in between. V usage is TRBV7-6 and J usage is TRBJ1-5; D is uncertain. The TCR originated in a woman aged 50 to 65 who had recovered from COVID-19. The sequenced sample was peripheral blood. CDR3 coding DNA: TGTGCCAGCAGCTTAGGCGATAGTCAGCCCCAGCATTTT. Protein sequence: CASSLGDSQPQHF.